One and the same sample provided the 18 T cell receptor beta chains below, sequenced in a study of post-analysis software for immune sequencing data. Study-wide findings and caveats: In patients, TRBV5-6, TRBV5-1 and TRBV20-1 belonged to four or five TRBV segments found more frequently than in controls.

Antigens for these TCRs are unknown. The TCR beta cDNA libraries carried unique molecular identifiers. One entry per CDR3 protein, called by TCRdb with MiXCR from the PCR reads. The sample contains about 570,000 distinct CDR3 sequences, 30% to 40% of which appear only once. Specimen: blood. The receptors shown here come from a girl aged 2-17 years with multiple sclerosis.

V gene TRBV20-1 combines with J gene TRBJ2-1; D gene unclear. Germline V lookup: CDR1 DFQATT, CDR2 SNEGSKA (reference sequence). This CDR3 spans 13 amino acids. Trimming removed 5 bases from V and 5 bases from J, with 13 bases in between. The DNA for the CDR3 is TGCAGTGCTGGACGAGACGGAAACAATGAGCAGTTCTTC. Residues: CSAGRDGNNEQFF.

This clonotype was counted only a few times. This sequence joins TRBV7-2 and TRBJ1-5; TRBD1 agrees at 7 bases. This CDR3 has 14 residues. The V and J ends lost 4 bases and 9 bases, in that order; junction bases with no gene match: 9. CDR1 and CDR2 from the germline V gene are SGHTA and FQGNSA. The CDR3 sequence: CASSYRDSQRPQHF. The CDR3, as DNA: TGTGCCAGCAGCTACCGGGACAGCCAACGGCCCCAGCATTTT. The whole variable domain, remainder taken from reference TRBV7-2 and TRBJ1-5, is GAGVSQSPSNKVTEKGKDVELRCDPISGHTALYWYRQSLGQGLEFLIYFQGNSAPDKSGLPSDRFSAERTGGSVSTLTIQRTQQEDSAVYLCASSYRDSQRPQHFGDGTRLSIL.

This clonotype has just a few counts. This sequence joins TRBV20-1 and TRBJ2-5; 13 bases fit TRBD2. Germline V gives CDR1 DFQATT, CDR2 SNEGSKA (reference sequence). With 7 bases clipped from V and 5 bases from J, the junction kept 7 bases outside the gene matches. The CDR3 contains 14 residues. The chain's CDR3 is CSGELAGGYETQYF. In DNA, the CDR3 is TGCAGTGGCGAACTAGCGGGGGGGTATGAGACCCAGTACTTC.

In this sample, this clonotype turned up a few times. This chain joins TRBV4-2 and TRBJ1-5; TRBD1 agrees at 8 bases. The CDR3 extends over 15 amino acids. V lost 1 base to trimming and J lost 7 bases; unmatched junction nucleotides: 6. The germline V gene has CDR1 LGHNA and CDR2 YNFKEQ. The CDR3 is CASSQADREVQPQHF. The CDR3 nucleotides read TGTGCCAGCAGCCAAGCGGACAGGGAGGTCCAGCCCCAGCATTTT.

The genes are TRBV12-3 or TRBV12-4 and TRBJ2-3; no clear D gene. The CDR3 runs to 13 residues. V was clipped by 3 bases and J by 2 bases, with 6 bases between them. The CDR3 coding sequence is TGTGCCAGCAGTTTCTCACTCACAGATACGCAGTATTTT. Translating gives CASSFSLTDTQYF.

This chain links TRBV5-1 with TRBJ1-6; D remains ambiguous. V gave up 0 bases and J gave up 7 bases, with 8 bases separating them. This CDR3 is built from 14 residues. The V gene's germline CDR1 is SGHRS and CDR2 YFSETQ. The CDR3 sequence: CASSLGLINSPLHF. The CDR3 DNA reads as TGCGCCAGCAGCTTGGGACTGATAAATTCACCCCTCCACTTT.

The sample holds a few counts of this clonotype. V usage is TRBV4-1 and J usage is TRBJ2-3; 8 bases map to TRBD2. Germline trimming cut 3 bases from V and 0 bases from J; bases unmatched to any gene: 14. Germline V gene lookup returns CDR1 MGHRA and CDR2 YSYEKL. CDR3 size: 19 residues. In nucleotides, the CDR3 is TGCGCCAGCAGCCACCCACTGGCGGGGGGTGGATTAAGCACAGATACGCAGTATTTT. As protein: CASSHPLAGGGLSTDTQYF.

In this sample, this clonotype turned up a few times. The chain joins TRBV28 to TRBJ1-2; D uncertain. The germline gives CDR1 MDHEN, CDR2 SYDVKM. Trimming stripped 2 bases from V and 2 bases from J, with 6 bases between. This CDR3 has 13 amino acids. The CDR3 is CASSLIENYGYTF. CDR3 bases: TGTGCCAGCAGTTTAATCGAAAACTATGGCTACACCTTC.

The genes are TRBV5-1 and TRBJ2-3; D might be TRBD2 (6 bases). With 4 bases removed from V and 2 bases from J, the gap between germline ends came to 14 bases. This CDR3 contains 15 residues. Germline lookup yields CDR1 SGHRS and CDR2 YFSETQ. DNA of the CDR3: TGCGCCAGCAGCATCGGACTATTCCCCACAGATACGCAGTATTTT. Protein product: CASSIGLFPTDTQYF.

The table lists this clonotype with a few counts. The chain recombines TRBV11-3 with TRBJ2-5; 7 bases align to TRBD1. The CDR3 loop spans 15 amino acids. J was trimmed by 7 bases and V by 5 bases; bases with no gene match: 13. The germline gives CDR1 SGHNT, CDR2 YENEEA. The CDR3 reads CASSKGGWADGTQYF. The DNA for the CDR3 is TGTGCCAGCAGCAAAGGGGGCTGGGCCGACGGGACCCAGTACTTC.

This clonotype turned up a few times. The chain uses TRBV10-3 and TRBJ1-5; a weak D match, TRBD1 (5 bases). V dropped 3 bases and J dropped 3 bases, with 6 bases sitting between them. CDR3 length: 13 residues. CDR1 and CDR2 (germline): ENHRY, SYGVKD. DNA for the CDR3: TGTGCCATCAGTGACAGGGTCAATCAGCCCCAGCATTTT. Its translation is CAISDRVNQPQHF.

CDR3 DNA sequence: TGCGCCAGCAGCTCATTACTTAGGACAGGGGGCATCACCTACAATGAGCAGTTCTTC. This sequence encodes CASSSLLRTGGITYNEQFF. V gene TRBV5-1 combines with J gene TRBJ2-1, with 11 nucleotides matching TRBD1. J was trimmed by 2 bases and V by 3 bases; bases with no gene match: 13. This CDR3 has 19 amino acids. Germline assignment: CDR1 SGHRS and CDR2 YFSETQ.

This clonotype was detected only a few times. The chain recombines TRBV10-3 with TRBJ2-1, with D hard to call. Germline CDR1 is ENHRY and CDR2 is SYGVKD. Trimming left V 3 bases short and J 2 bases short, with 11 bases between. This CDR3 spans 15 amino acids. CDR3 DNA: TGTGCCATCAGTGACGCCATCCCCCCCTACAATGAGCAGTTCTTC. Amino acids: CAISDAIPPYNEQFF.

The chain is built from TRBV11-2 and TRBJ2-7; perhaps D is TRBD1 or TRBD2 (5 bases each). Germline lookup yields CDR1 SGHAT and CDR2 FQNNGV. The CDR3 contains 15 residues. The V and J ends lost 1 base and 6 bases respectively, with 16 bases between them. CDR3 protein: CASSLAAGTRGEQYF. The DNA for the CDR3 is TGTGCCAGCAGCTTAGCCGCCGGGACCCGGGGCGAGCAGTACTTC.

This clonotype was seen a few times. This rearrangement joins TRBV29-1 to TRBJ1-1, with D maybe TRBD1 (5 bases). V lost 3 bases, J lost 0 bases, and 8 bases lay in between. CDR1 and CDR2 (germline): SQVTM, ANQGSEA. The CDR3 extends over 13 amino acids. CDR3 loop: CSVEWGMNTEAFF. The CDR3 DNA sequence: TGCAGCGTTGAGTGGGGGATGAACACTGAAGCTTTCTTT. Supplemented by reference TRBV29-1 and TRBJ1-1, the full variable domain reads SAVISQKPSRDICQRGTSLTIQCQVDSQVTMMFWYRQQPGQSLTLIATANQGSEATYESGFVIDKFPISRPNLTFSTLTVSNMSPEDSSIYLCSVEWGMNTEAFFGQGTRLTVV.

This clonotype was found once. The rearrangement links TRBV7-9 to TRBJ1-1; D gene unclear. The CDR3 runs to 13 residues. Germline lookup yields CDR1 SEHNR and CDR2 FQNEAQ (reference sequence). The ends were cut back, 3 bases at V and 3 bases at J, with 8 bases in the middle. This CDR3 reads CASSFDMYTEAFF. In DNA form, the CDR3 reads TGTGCCAGCAGCTTTGACATGTACACTGAAGCTTTCTTT.

This sequence joins TRBV4-1 and TRBJ2-5, with D possibly matching TRBD2 (6 bases). With 4 bases removed from V and 0 bases from J, the gap between germline ends came to 24 bases. The CDR3 loop spans 19 amino acids. From germline, CDR1 is MGHRA and CDR2 YSYEKL. CDR3 nucleotides: TGCGCCAGCAGCCCGGAGGGACGGACTGGGGGATGGTACCAAGAGACCCAGTACTTC. Its translation is CASSPEGRTGGWYQETQYF.

This chain links TRBV20-1 with TRBJ1-4; 7 nucleotides align to TRBD1. Germline lookup yields CDR1 DFQATT and CDR2 SNEGSKA (reference sequence). The J segment lost 3 bases and the V segment lost 3 bases, leaving 1 base of the junction unmatched. The CDR3 contains 13 residues. The CDR3 bases are TGCAGTGCTAGGGGACAGTCTAATGAAAAACTGTTTTTT. Translated, it gives CSARGQSNEKLFF.